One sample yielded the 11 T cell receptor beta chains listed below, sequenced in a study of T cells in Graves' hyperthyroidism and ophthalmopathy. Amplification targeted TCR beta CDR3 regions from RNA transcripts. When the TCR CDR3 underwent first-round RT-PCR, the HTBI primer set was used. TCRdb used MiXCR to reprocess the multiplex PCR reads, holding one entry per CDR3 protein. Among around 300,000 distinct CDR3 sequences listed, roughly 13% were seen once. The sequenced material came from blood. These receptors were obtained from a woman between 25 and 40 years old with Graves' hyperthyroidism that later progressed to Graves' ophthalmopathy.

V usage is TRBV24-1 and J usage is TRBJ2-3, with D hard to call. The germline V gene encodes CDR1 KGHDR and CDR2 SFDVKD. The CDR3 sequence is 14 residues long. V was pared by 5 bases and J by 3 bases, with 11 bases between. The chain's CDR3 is CATSGAFGTDTQYF. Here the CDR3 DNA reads TGTGCCACCAGTGGAGCTTTTGGGACAGATACGCAGTATTTT.

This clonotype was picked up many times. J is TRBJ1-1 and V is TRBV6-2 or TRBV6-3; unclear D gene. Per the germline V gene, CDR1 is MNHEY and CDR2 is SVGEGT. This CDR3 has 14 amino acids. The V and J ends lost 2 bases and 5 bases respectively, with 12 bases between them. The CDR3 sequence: CASSYEGLGTEAFF. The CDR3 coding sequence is TGTGCCAGCAGTTACGAGGGCTTGGGGACTGAAGCTTTCTTT.

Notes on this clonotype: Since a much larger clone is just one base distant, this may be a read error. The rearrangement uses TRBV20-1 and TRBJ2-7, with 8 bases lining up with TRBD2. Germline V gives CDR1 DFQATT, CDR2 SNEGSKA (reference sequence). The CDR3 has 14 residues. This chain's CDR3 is CSASSGGRYYKQYF. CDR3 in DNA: TGCAGTGCTTCCTCGGGCGGGAGGTACTACAAGCAGTACTTC.

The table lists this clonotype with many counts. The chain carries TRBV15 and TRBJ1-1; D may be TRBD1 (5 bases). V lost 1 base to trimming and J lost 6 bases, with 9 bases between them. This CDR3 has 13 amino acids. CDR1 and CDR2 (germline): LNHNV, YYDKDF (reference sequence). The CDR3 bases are TGTGCCACCAGCAGAGCCGGGGCCCCTGAAGCTTTCTTT. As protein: CATSRAGAPEAFF.

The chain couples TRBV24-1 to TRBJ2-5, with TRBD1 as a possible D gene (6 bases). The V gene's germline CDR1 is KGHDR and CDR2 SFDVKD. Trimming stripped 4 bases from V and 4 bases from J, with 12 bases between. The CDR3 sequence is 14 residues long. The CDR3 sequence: CATSDPRGPETQYF. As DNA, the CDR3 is TGTGCCACCAGTGACCCCAGGGGCCCAGAGACCCAGTACTTC.

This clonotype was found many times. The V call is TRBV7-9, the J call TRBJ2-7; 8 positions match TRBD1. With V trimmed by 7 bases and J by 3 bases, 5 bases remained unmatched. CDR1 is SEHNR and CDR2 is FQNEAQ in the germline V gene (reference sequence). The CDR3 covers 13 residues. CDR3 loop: CASTYRGNYEQYF. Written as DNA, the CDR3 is TGTGCCAGCACCTACAGGGGGAACTACGAGCAGTACTTC.

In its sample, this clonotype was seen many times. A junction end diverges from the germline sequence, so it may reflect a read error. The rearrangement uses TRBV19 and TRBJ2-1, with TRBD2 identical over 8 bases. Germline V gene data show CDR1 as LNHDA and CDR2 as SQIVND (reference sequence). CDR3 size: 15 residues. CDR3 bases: TGTGCCAGTAGTTGGGGACTAGTATCCTCCAATGAGCAGTTCTTC. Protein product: CASSWGLVSSNEQFF. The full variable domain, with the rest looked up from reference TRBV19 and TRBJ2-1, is DGGITQSPKYLFRKEGQNVTLSCEQNLNHDAMYWYRQDPGQGLRLIYYSQIVNDFQKGDIAEGYSVSREKKESFPLTVTSAQKNPTAFYLCASSWGLVSSNEQFFGPGTRLTVL.

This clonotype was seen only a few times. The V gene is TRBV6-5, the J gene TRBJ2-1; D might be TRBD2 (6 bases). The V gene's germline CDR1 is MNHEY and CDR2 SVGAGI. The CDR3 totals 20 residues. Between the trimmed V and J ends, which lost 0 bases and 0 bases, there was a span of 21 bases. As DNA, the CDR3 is TGTGCCAGCAGTTACTCGATAGGTGTTTCCGGGAGAGGCTCCTACAATGAGCAGTTCTTC. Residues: CASSYSIGVSGRGSYNEQFF.

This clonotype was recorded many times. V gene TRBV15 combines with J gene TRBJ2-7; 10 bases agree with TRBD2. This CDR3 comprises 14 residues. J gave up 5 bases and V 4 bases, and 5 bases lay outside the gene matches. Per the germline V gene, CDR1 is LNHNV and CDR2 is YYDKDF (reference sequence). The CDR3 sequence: CATSTGTSAHEQYF. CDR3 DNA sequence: TGTGCCACCAGCACCGGGACTAGCGCCCACGAGCAGTACTTC.

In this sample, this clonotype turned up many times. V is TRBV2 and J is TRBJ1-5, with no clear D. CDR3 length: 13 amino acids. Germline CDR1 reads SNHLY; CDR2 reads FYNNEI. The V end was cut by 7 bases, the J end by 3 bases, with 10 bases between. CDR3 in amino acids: CASMDGSNQPQHF. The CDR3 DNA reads TGTGCCAGCATGGATGGTTCCAATCAGCCCCAGCATTTT.

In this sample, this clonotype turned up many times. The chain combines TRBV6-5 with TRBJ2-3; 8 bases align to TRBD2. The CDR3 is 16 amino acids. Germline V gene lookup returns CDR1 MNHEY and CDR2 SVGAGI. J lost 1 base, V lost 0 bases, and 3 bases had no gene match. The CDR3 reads CASSYSTAGGTDTQYF. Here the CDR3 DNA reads TGTGCCAGCAGTTACTCGACAGCGGGAGGCACAGATACGCAGTATTTT.